This is a list of T cell receptor beta chains from one sample in a study of OX40 agonist ivuxolimab in advanced cancers. The table came from immunoSEQ multiplex PCR; TCRdb's copy has only in-frame clones and leaves some out. The sample contains about 100,000 clones, roughly 90% of which appear only once. Material: CD4+ or CD8+ T cells sorted from blood, obtained in a trial of the OX40 agonist ivuxolimab. The receptors here all came from an adult with an advanced solid tumor such as melanoma, head and neck, liver or kidney cancer. CDR3s include the opening cysteine and the closing phenylalanine or tryptophan. The D gene is left open where the match is weak. Rows may omit the clone size; those that give it use once, few, many or a size class.

j_call d_call v_call clone_size cdr3_nt cdr3_aa
TRBJ2-1 . TRBV23-1 . TGCGCCAGCAGTCAAGGAGACGAGATTTATTTAGCGGCCGCAAGTATTAGCTCCTACAATGAGCAGTTCTTC CASSQGDEIYLAAASISSYNEQFF
TRBJ1-1 TRBD1 TRBV27 . TGTGCCAGCAGTTCCGGGACAGGGGATTGGAACACTGAAGCTTTCTTT CASSSGTGDWNTEAFF
TRBJ2-5 . TRBV30 . TGTGCCTGGAGTGCATCCCGGCAGGGGAGGCTTCGGGAGACCCAGTACTTC CAWSASRQGRLRETQYF
TRBJ2-1 TRBD2 TRBV5-1 . TGCGCCAGCAGCCCCGGGACTACTTTAGGGCCCCACAATGAGCAGTTCTTC CASSPGTTLGPHNEQFF
TRBJ2-1 . TRBV4-2 . TGTGCCAGCAGCCAAGGTCCGGCAGGAGCATACAATGAGCAGTTCTTC CASSQGPAGAYNEQFF
TRBJ2-5 . TRBV5-4 . TGTGCCAGCAGCTCCACGGGATCCGGAGTAGGCCAAGAGACCCAGTACTTC CASSSTGSGVGQETQYF
TRBJ2-2 TRBD1 TRBV18 . TGTGCCAGCTCACAGACAGGGCAACAACGAACCGGGGAGCTGTTTTTT CASSQTGQQRTGELFF
TRBJ2-1 TRBD1 TRBV7-9 . TGTGCCAGCAGCTCGACAGGGGTAGGAGGCGAGCAGTTCTTC CASSSTGVGGEQFF
TRBJ2-7 . TRBV25-1 . TGTGCCAGCAGTGAATCGGGGAGCTTCCCTTCCGAGCAGTACTTC CASSESGSFPSEQYF
TRBJ2-3 . TRBV10-3 once TGTGCCATCAGTGGGACTAATCCCACAGATACGCAGTATTTT CAISGTNPTDTQYF
TRBJ1-2 . TRBV28 . TGTGCCAGCAGTTCACCCTCAGGGAGAAACTATGGCTACACCTTC CASSSPSGRNYGYTF
TRBJ2-2 . TRBV27 . TGTGCCAGCAGAGAGGACCCTCACACCGGGGAGCTGTTTTTT CASREDPHTGELFF
TRBJ2-1 . TRBV9 . TGTGCCAGCAGCACATCGGGGTTCACGTACAATGAGCAGTTCTTC CASSTSGFTYNEQFF
TRBJ2-5 TRBD2 TRBV5-6 once TGTGCCAGCAGCTTGGCTGCAGGGACTAGCGGGAGTGGGGAGACCCAGTACTTC CASSLAAGTSGSGETQYF
TRBJ2-3 . TRBV19 . TGTGCCAGTAGTCCCGGCCTGTCAGGGAGCACGCAGTATTTT CASSPGLSGSTQYF
TRBJ2-1 TRBD2 TRBV5-1 . TGCGCCAGCAGCGGGGGACTAGCGGGAGTCAATGAGCAGTTCTTC CASSGGLAGVNEQFF
TRBJ1-2 . TRBV6-5 . TGTGCCAGCAGTAAAGGATCAGGGGCCAACTATGGCTACACCTTC CASSKGSGANYGYTF
TRBJ1-4 . TRBV7-8 . TGTGCCAGCAGCCTTAGGAGGGTAGAGAAAAATGAAAAACTGTTTTTT CASSLRRVEKNEKLFF
TRBJ2-2 . TRBV19 . TGTGCCAGTACCCAGGACACCGGGGAGCTGTTTTTT CASTQDTGELFF
TRBJ2-5 . TRBV18 . TGTGCCAGCTCACCGGACAGCCAAGAGACCCAGTACTTC CASSPDSQETQYF
TRBJ1-1 . TRBV18 . TGTGCCAGCTCACCAGGGAACAATTGGAACACTGAAGCTTTCTTT CASSPGNNWNTEAFF
TRBJ1-1 TRBD1 TRBV6-5 once TGTGCCAGCAGGACGGGACAGCCTAACACTGAAGCTTTCTTT CASRTGQPNTEAFF